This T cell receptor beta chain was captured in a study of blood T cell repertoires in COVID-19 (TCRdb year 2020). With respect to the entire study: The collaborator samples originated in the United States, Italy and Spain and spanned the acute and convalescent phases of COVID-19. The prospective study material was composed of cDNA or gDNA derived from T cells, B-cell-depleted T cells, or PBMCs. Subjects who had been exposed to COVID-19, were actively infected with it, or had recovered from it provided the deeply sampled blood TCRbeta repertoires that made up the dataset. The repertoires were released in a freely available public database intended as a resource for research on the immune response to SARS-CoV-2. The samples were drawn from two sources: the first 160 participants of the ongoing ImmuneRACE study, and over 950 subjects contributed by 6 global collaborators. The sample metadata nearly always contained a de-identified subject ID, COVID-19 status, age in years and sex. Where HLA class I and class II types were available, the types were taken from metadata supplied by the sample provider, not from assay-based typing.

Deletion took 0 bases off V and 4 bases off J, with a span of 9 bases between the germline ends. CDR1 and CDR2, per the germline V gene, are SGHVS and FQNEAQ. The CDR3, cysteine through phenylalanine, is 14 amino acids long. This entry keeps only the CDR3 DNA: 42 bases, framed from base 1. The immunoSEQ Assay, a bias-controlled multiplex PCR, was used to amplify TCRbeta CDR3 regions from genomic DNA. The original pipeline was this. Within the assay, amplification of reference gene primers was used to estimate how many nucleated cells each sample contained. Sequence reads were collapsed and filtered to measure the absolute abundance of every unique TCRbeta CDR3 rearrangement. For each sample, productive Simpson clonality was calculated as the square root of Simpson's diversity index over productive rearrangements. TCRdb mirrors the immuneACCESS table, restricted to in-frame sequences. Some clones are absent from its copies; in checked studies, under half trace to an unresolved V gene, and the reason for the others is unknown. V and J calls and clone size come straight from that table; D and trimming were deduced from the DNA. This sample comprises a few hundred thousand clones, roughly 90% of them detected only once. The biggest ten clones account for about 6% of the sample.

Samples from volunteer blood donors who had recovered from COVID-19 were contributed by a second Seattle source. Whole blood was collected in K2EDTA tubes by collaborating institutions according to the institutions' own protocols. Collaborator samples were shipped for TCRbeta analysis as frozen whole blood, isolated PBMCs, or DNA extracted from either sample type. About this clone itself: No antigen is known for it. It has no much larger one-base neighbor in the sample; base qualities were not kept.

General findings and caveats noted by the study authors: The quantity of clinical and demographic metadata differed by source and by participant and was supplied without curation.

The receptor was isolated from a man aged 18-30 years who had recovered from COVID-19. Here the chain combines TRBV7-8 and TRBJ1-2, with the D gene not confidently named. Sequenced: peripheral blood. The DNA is TGTGCCAGCAGCTTAGCCGAGGAGGTCTATGGCTACACCTTC. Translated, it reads CASSLAEEVYGYTF.